Sequencing of this T cell receptor beta chain was carried out in a study of beta chain features in type 1 diabetes (dated by TCRdb to the late 2010s). Background on the whole study: Patients and healthy donors did not differ in mean age, gender distribution, total cell number or subset yield. In the study, recently diagnosed type 1 diabetes patients and matched healthy donors were compared on the TCRB repertoires of their sorted circulating CD4+ T cell subsets. A total of 85 million to 140 million sorted cells were examined across all samples, and a strong correlation was observed between cell number per subset and RNA yield. Regulatory and stem cell-like memory subsets were isolated from only 8 patients and about eight healthy donors, whereas naive and central memory subsets came from all 28 donors.

Summary of the overall study and its limitations: Because cDNA was sequenced instead of genomic DNA, activated cells with high expression could be over-represented, although the groups did not differ in activation or CD3 levels. A moderate but significant shortening of TCRB CDR3 length was observed in type 1 diabetes patients in all four CD4+ subsets. Shorter templates might be favored by PCR, yet because patient and control samples were amplified and corrected together, any such skew would affect both groups equally. Naive, central memory and regulatory TCRB repertoires appeared to be more alike among patients than among healthy donors. Because small numbers of individuals were included in the HLA sub-analyses, any influence of HLA type on TCRB rearrangement was left unresolved. At VDJ recombination sites, patients with type 1 diabetes made fewer insertions and deleted more nucleotides, a pattern implying thymic rearrangement abnormalities.

The entire amount of isolated RNA was reverse transcribed using the High Capacity cDNA Reverse Transcription Kit, so the sequenced TCRB transcripts were expressed ones. Deep immunoSEQ sequencing was performed on naive, central memory and regulatory T cell samples, with an average of around 3.5 million total reads per sample. Sorted cells were lysed in RLT buffer and RNA was extracted with DNase-treated RNeasy Micro or Mini kits, depending on cell number. Each cell subset was processed on its own to prevent cross-contamination, while patient and healthy donor samples were processed together. Using the immunoSEQ multiplex PCR, TCRB sequences were amplified from cDNA into 87-bp fragments spanning the CDR3 region. Sequencing of the amplicons was performed on the Illumina HiSeq platform. As for the original processing: PCR bias was computationally corrected using synthetic template baselines, reads within Hamming distance 2 were collapsed, and singletons that could not be merged were discarded. Reads were aligned to IMGT to assign V, D and J genes, CDR3 length, and insertions or deletions at six rearrangement sites. Clonotype counts were normalized to sorted cell number within each subset before computing true diversity and Gini coefficients with the tcR R package. The overlap coefficient, calculated on TCRB nucleotide sequences, was used to quantify repertoire sharing. Drawn from immuneACCESS, this table holds only the in-frame rearrangements with V and J called that TCRdb kept. Clones are partly lost; checked studies trace under half to an unresolved V gene and leave the rest unexplained. Clone size and V and J calls were adopted from that table, with D and trimming inferred from the DNA. The sample includes 140,000 to 150,000 clones, with around 51% observed a single time. In total, the top ten clones hold over 0.4% of the sample.

On this clone: Its target antigen remains unknown. Qualities for individual bases were not recorded, and no much larger clone is one base off.

The CDR1 and CDR2 encoded by the germline V gene (reference sequence) are MNHNY and SVGAGI. From the cysteine up to the phenylalanine, the CDR3 has a length of 13 residues. Solely the CDR3 DNA is kept, with 39 bases framed from the first base. V lost 2 bases and J lost 2 bases; the stretch between them is 6 bases long. Each donor gave one peripheral blood draw, roughly 110 mL on average, collected into heparinised tubes. Using a panel that included CD45RO, CCR7, CD25, CD127, CD95 and CD27, naive, central memory, regulatory and stem cell-like memory CD4+ T cells were sorted on a BD FACSAria II. Every sorted population had a purity above 95%. Right away, PBMCs were isolated by Lymphoprep density gradient centrifugation and were stained directly, with no culture step. To minimize batch effects, samples were stained and sorted in pairs, one healthy donor with one patient per experiment.

This TCR was sampled from a man in his late teens or twenties in good health. The material sequenced was Tregs from blood. The cell subset or site label, read with the paper, signifies: regulatory CD4+ T cells. Recombination connected TRBV6-6 to TRBJ1-2, and the D gene may be TRBD1, 5 bases matching. The DNA sequence is as follows: TGTGCCAGCAGTTACGGGGCCAACTATGGCTACACCTTC. This sequence encodes CASSYGANYGYTF.